The T cell receptor (beta chain) under discussion was sequenced for a study of neurological immune-mediated disorders. Study-level points and caveats: The expanded clones of different subjects shared no CDR3 amino acid sequences (suggesting private repertoires in all groups).

This clonotype was detected ten times or more. Its antigen remains unidentified. With 0 bases removed from V and 6 bases from J, the gap between germline ends came to 12 bases. The CDR3 covers 14 residues. Germline-derived CDR1 and CDR2 are SGHDN and FVKESK. MiXCR was run by TCRdb on the 5' RACE reads, yielding one entry per CDR3 protein. The table includes approximately 37,000 distinct CDR3 sequences, about 3.8% detected once. The V gene is TRBV14, the J gene TRBJ2-7, with D unresolved. The receptor was derived from a man aged 25 to 45 with multiple sclerosis. The sample taken for sequencing was PBMCs. The CDR3, as DNA: TGTGCCAGCAGCCAAGATTGGGGAAGGAGCGAGCAGTACTTC. This sequence encodes CASSQDWGRSEQYF.